The 20 T cell receptor beta chains given below trace back to one sample, sequenced in a study of OX40 agonist ivuxolimab in advanced cancers. Using immunoSEQ multiplex PCR, the repertoire was profiled, and TCRdb retains in-frame clones only, with some absent. This sample has fewer than 50,000 clones, with about 90% found just once. Source: CD4+ or CD8+ T cells sorted from blood, taken in a trial of the OX40 agonist ivuxolimab. All receptors come from an adult with an advanced solid tumor such as melanoma, head and neck, liver or kidney cancer.

DNA for the CDR3: TGCGCCAGCAGCTGGCTAGCGGACCGAGCCTACGAGCAGTACTTC. Encoded protein: CASSWLADRAYEQYF. The rearrangement links TRBV4-1 to TRBJ2-7; the match to TRBD2 covers 7 bases. The CDR3 length is 15 residues. Germline assignment: CDR1 MGHRA and CDR2 YSYEKL. J gave up 2 bases and V 5 bases, and 9 bases lay outside the gene matches.

The chain has TRBV19 and TRBJ2-5; no clear D. Germline loops: CDR1 LNHDA, CDR2 SQIVND (reference sequence). Trimming left V 3 bases short and J 5 bases short, with 13 bases between. The CDR3 extends over 14 amino acids. CDR3 sequence (DNA): TGTGCCAGTAGTATCTCGGACCGACGGGAGACCCAGTACTTC. Amino acid sequence: CASSISDRRETQYF.

The chain recombines TRBV27 with TRBJ2-2; 8 bases are shared with TRBD1. V lost 4 bases, J lost 5 bases, and 18 bases stayed unmatched. The CDR3 has 19 residues. Germline lookup yields CDR1 MNHEY and CDR2 SMNVEV (reference sequence). CDR3 sequence reads: CASSSDRDEARILTGELFF. In DNA, the CDR3 is TGTGCCAGCAGTTCGGACAGGGATGAGGCGAGAATCCTTACCGGGGAGCTGTTTTTT.

This chain uses TRBV7-2 with TRBJ1-4; perhaps TRBD1 as D (5 bases). The CDR3 is 16 residues long. From germline, CDR1 is SGHTA and CDR2 FQGNSA. Trimming removed 5 bases from V and 0 bases from J, with 13 bases in between. This chain's CDR3 is CASSLGRMATNEKLFF. The CDR3 DNA reads TGTGCCAGCAGCCTGGGACGGATGGCAACTAATGAAAAACTGTTTTTT.

The genes are TRBV19 and TRBJ1-2; D unclear. V was shortened by 1 base and J by 3 bases, with 12 bases between the two germline ends. The CDR3 covers 15 residues. CDR1 is LNHDA, CDR2 SQIVND, per germline (reference sequence). CDR3 in amino acids: CASSIGTPKYYGYTF. The CDR3 nucleotides read TGTGCCAGTAGTATAGGGACCCCAAAGTACTATGGCTACACCTTC.

This clone was counted only a few times. The J gene is TRBJ2-7, the V gene TRBV4-1, with 12 positions matching TRBD2. J lost 5 bases, V lost 1 base, and 0 bases had no gene match. Germline V CDR1 and CDR2: MGHRA, YSYEKL. The CDR3 runs 14 residues. CDR3 amino acids: CASSQGTSGNEQYF. CDR3 coding DNA: TGCGCCAGCAGCCAAGGGACTAGCGGGAACGAGCAGTACTTC.

V is TRBV9 and J is TRBJ2-5; D might be TRBD2 (6 bases). V gave up 2 bases and J gave up 4 bases, with 12 bases separating them. The V gene's germline CDR1 is SGDLS and CDR2 YYNGEE. The CDR3 spans 14 residues. Written as DNA, the CDR3 is TGTGCCAGCAGCGTTGGGGGGATAGGAGAGACCCAGTACTTC. Translated: CASSVGGIGETQYF.

V and J are TRBV2 and TRBJ1-4, with D possibly TRBD1 on 5 matching bases. Germline V gene data show CDR1 as SNHLY and CDR2 as FYNNEI. CDR3 length: 11 residues. The V and J ends lost 6 bases and 8 bases respectively, with 7 bases between them. For the CDR3, the DNA is TGTGCCAGCAGAGGGGAGGAAAAACTGTTTTTT. It codes for CASRGEEKLFF.

This chain joins TRBV27 and TRBJ2-2, with 11 nucleotides matching TRBD2. The CDR3 is 17 amino acids. Trimming removed 5 bases from V and 1 base from J; junction bases left unmatched: 6. CDR1 is MNHEY, CDR2 SMNVEV, per germline (reference sequence). CDR3 residues: CASSPLTSGVNTGELFF. CDR3 nucleotide sequence: TGTGCCAGCAGTCCTTTGACTAGCGGGGTGAACACCGGGGAGCTGTTTTTT.

The V call is TRBV7-6, the J call TRBJ2-5; TRBD1 is a possible D gene (6 bases). Matching the DNA end better, TRBJ2-7 makes the J call doubtful. This CDR3 spans 15 amino acids. Germline CDR1 is SGHVS and CDR2 is FNYEAQ. The CDR3 is CASSPYSGTNYEQYF. CDR3 coding DNA: TGTGCCAGCAGCCCCTACTCCGGGACAAACTACGAGCAGTACTTC.

The V gene is TRBV10-3, the J gene TRBJ2-7; D is tentatively TRBD1 or TRBD2 (6 bases each). This CDR3 is 14 amino acids long. CDR1 and CDR2 from the germline V gene are ENHRY and SYGVKD. Trimming took 10 bases from V and 0 from J, leaving 16 bases between them. The CDR3 loop is CATRPGDNSYEQYF. The CDR3, as DNA: TGTGCCACCCGCCCGGGGGACAACTCCTACGAGCAGTACTTC.

The chain joins TRBV9 to TRBJ2-6; 7 bases match TRBD2. The length of the CDR3 is 15 residues. The ends lost 2 bases at V and 1 base at J; junction bases unmatched: 0. CDR1 and CDR2 from the germline V gene are SGDLS and YYNGEE. The CDR3 DNA follows: TGTGCCAGCAGCGTCGGGGGGTCTGGGGCCAACGTCCTGACTTTC. As protein: CASSVGGSGANVLTF.

Details on this clone: At one end, the junction sequence differs from germline, possibly due to a read error. The genes are TRBV9 and TRBJ2-7; D not certain. Germline lookup yields CDR1 SGDLS and CDR2 YYNGEE. The CDR3 runs to 14 residues. CDR3 bases: TGTGCCAGCAGCGTAGAACCAGTCTCCAACGAGCAGTACTTC. Residues: CASSVEPVSNEQYF.

The J gene is TRBJ2-3, the V gene TRBV6-6; 14 bases align to TRBD2. The CDR3 sequence is 16 residues long. V was pared by 5 bases and J by 5 bases, with 6 bases of the junction left unmatched. From germline, CDR1 is MNHNY and CDR2 SVGAGI (reference sequence). CDR3 DNA sequence: TGTGCCAGCAGTAAGACTAGCGGGAGGGCCAAAGATACGCAGTATTTT. The encoded protein is CASSKTSGRAKDTQYF.

This clone is deemed medium-sized. V gene TRBV9 combines with J gene TRBJ1-1; 9 nucleotides match TRBD1. This CDR3 is built from 13 residues. Germline V gene data show CDR1 as SGDLS and CDR2 as YYNGEE. Unmatched junction bases numbered 1, after V lost 2 bases and J lost 5 bases. The CDR3 here is CASSVGTGTEAFF. As DNA, the CDR3 is TGTGCCAGCAGCGTCGGGACAGGGACTGAAGCTTTCTTT.

CDR3 in DNA: TGTGCCAGCACCCCAATGGCCAGGGGAACCAATCAGCCCCAGCATTTT. This encodes CASTPMARGTNQPQHF. The genes are TRBV28 and TRBJ1-5; possible D gene TRBD1, 6 bases. The CDR3 contains 16 residues. V lost 7 bases, J lost 3 bases, and 19 bases lay in between. Germline-derived CDR1 and CDR2 are MDHEN and SYDVKM.

About this clone itself: At one end, the junction sequence differs from germline, possibly due to a read error. The rearrangement links TRBV6-5 to TRBJ2-3; 8 nucleotides match TRBD1. Germline V CDR1 and CDR2: MNHEY, SVGAGI. This CDR3 comprises 12 residues. The CDR3 DNA follows: TGTGCCAGCAGTTACCGGGGACAGGCATACGATTTT. It codes for CASSYRGQAYDF.

This chain uses TRBV19 with TRBJ1-1, with D perhaps matching TRBD1 (5 bases). In germline, CDR1 is LNHDA, CDR2 SQIVND (reference sequence). This CDR3 has 13 residues. Between the trimmed V and J ends, which lost 4 bases and 5 bases, there was a span of 11 bases. In DNA form, the CDR3 reads TGTGCCAGTAGTACGGTGGGGACGACTGAAGCTTTCTTT. Translated: CASSTVGTTEAFF.

This chain uses TRBV27 with TRBJ2-2; no reliable D call. The CDR3 loop spans 13 amino acids. Germline-derived CDR1 and CDR2 are MNHEY and SMNVEV (reference sequence). Trimming took 4 bases from V and 6 from J, leaving 9 bases between them. CDR3 coding DNA: TGTGCCAGCAGTTCTCCCCTGCCCGGGGAGCTGTTTTTT. Translated, it gives CASSSPLPGELFF.

As DNA, the CDR3 is TGTGCCAGCAGCGTAGATCTAGCGGGAGTTGATGAGCAGTTCTTC. It encodes CASSVDLAGVDEQFF. The genes are TRBV9 and TRBJ2-1; 10 bases agree with TRBD2. J gave up 8 bases and V 0 bases, and 5 bases lay outside the gene matches. The CDR3 is 15 residues long. Per germline, CDR1 SGDLS and CDR2 YYNGEE.